The 29 T cell receptor beta chains given below trace back to one sample, sequenced in a study of molecular identifiers for immune sequencing clone quantification (dated 2018 in TCRdb). The method was PCR. The listed sequencing device is Illumina HiSeq 4000. TCRdb reprocessing: public reads trimmed at Q25 with fastp, clones called with MiXCR, in-frame beta chains kept. Duplicate CDR3 protein sequences are folded into a single record with the most common DNA and genes. The sample table holds fewer than 70,000 distinct CDR3 sequences, of which roughly 20% were seen once. Approximately 1.5% of the sample is held by the ten biggest clonotypes. Source material: naive CD8+ T cells from blood, with Jurkat cell RNA spiked in. Read against the paper, the sample's cell subset or site label means: FACS-sorted CD8+CD4-CCR7+CD45RA+ naive T cells. All receptors come from a human donor in good health. Some libraries in this study had Jurkat cell RNA spiked in.

This clonotype was seen ten or more times. The chain joins TRBV7-2 to TRBJ2-7; D is possibly TRBD2 (5 bases). Germline V gives CDR1 SGHTA, CDR2 FQGNSA. The V and J ends lost 5 bases and 5 bases respectively, with 13 bases between them. The CDR3 runs 13 residues. The DNA for the CDR3 is TGTGCCAGCAGCCCTTGGGGAGAGCACGAGCAGTACTTC. Amino acids: CASSPWGEHEQYF. The full variable domain, with the rest looked up from reference TRBV7-2 and TRBJ2-7, is GAGVSQSPSNKVTEKGKDVELRCDPISGHTALYWYRQSLGQGLEFLIYFQGNSAPDKSGLPSDRFSAERTGGSVSTLTIQRTQQEDSAVYLCASSPWGEHEQYFGPGTRLTVT.

Note on this clonotype: A read error may explain this, as a much larger clone is one base away. CDR3 region: CSAKWTPEAQYF. The CDR3, as DNA: TGCAGTGCTAAATGGACCCCAGAGGCCCAGTACTTC. This sequence joins TRBV20-1 and TRBJ2-5, with no clear D. The CDR3 totals 12 residues. CDR1 DFQATT and CDR2 SNEGSKA come from the germline V gene (reference sequence).

This clonotype turned up a few times. V usage is TRBV13 and J usage is TRBJ2-5; D gene ambiguous. The CDR3 sequence is 14 residues long. CDR1 PRHDT and CDR2 FYEKMQ come from the germline V gene (reference sequence). V was clipped by 1 base and J by 2 bases, with 8 bases between them. The CDR3 loop is CASSLETEQETQYF. Here the CDR3 DNA reads TGTGCCAGCAGCTTAGAGACCGAACAAGAGACCCAGTACTTC. Full variable domain (outside the CDR3, taken from reference TRBV13 and TRBJ2-5): AAGVIQSPRHLIKEKRETATLKCYPIPRHDTVYWYQQGPGQDPQFLISFYEKMQSDKGSIPDRFSAQQFSDYHSELNMSSLELGDSALYFCASSLETEQETQYFGPGTRLLVL.

This clonotype was seen many times. This chain uses TRBV29-1 with TRBJ2-1; 9 nucleotides line up with TRBD2. The junction had 6 bases not matched to a gene; V was cut back by 6 bases and J by 3 bases. The CDR3 is 14 residues long. Germline V gene data show CDR1 as SQVTM and CDR2 as ANQGSEA. CDR3 DNA: TGCAGCGTGGAGGAGCGGGAGGTCTACAATGAGCAGTTCTTC. This sequence encodes CSVEEREVYNEQFF.

Comments on this clonotype: Since a much larger clone is just one base distant, this may be a read error. The rearrangement uses TRBV29-1 and TRBJ2-1, with a tentative D call TRBD2 (6 bases). V was pared by 6 bases and J by 12 bases, with 12 bases between. The germline gives CDR1 SQVTM, CDR2 ANQGSEA. This CDR3 region has 10 residues. This CDR3 is CSVLEGGQFF. The CDR3 DNA sequence: TGCAGCGTCTTGGAGGGTGGGCAGTTCTTC.

This clonotype was seen repeatedly, ten times or more. This chain joins TRBV7-9 and TRBJ2-7, with D possibly being TRBD1 or TRBD2 (5 bases each). CDR1 and CDR2 (germline): SEHNR, FQNEAQ (reference sequence). The CDR3 is 14 amino acids. Deletions cut 5 bases from V and 5 bases from J, with 16 bases between. The CDR3 reads CASSLGTLGNEQYF. The CDR3 DNA follows: TGTGCCAGCAGCCTCGGGACCCTCGGGAACGAGCAGTACTTC.

This clonotype was seen ten or more times. The chain couples TRBV6-5 to TRBJ1-2; D is undetermined. The CDR3 has 14 residues. V lost 5 bases to trimming and J lost 4 bases, with 14 bases between them. Germline V gene data show CDR1 as MNHEY and CDR2 as SVGAGI. The CDR3 sequence is CASSINEQIYGYTF. The CDR3 coding sequence is TGTGCCAGCAGTATAAACGAACAGATCTATGGCTACACCTTC.

This clonotype was observed at least ten times. V and J are TRBV2 and TRBJ2-1; tentatively, D is TRBD1 (6 bases). V lost 0 bases and J lost 4, with 13 bases in between. The V gene's germline CDR1 is SNHLY and CDR2 FYNNEI. The CDR3 loop spans 16 amino acids. The CDR3 sequence: CASSEALSRGYNEQFF. In nucleotides, the CDR3 is TGTGCCAGCAGTGAAGCGCTGAGCAGGGGTTACAATGAGCAGTTCTTC.

This clonotype was seen ten or more times. The chain has TRBV29-1 and TRBJ1-1; 8 bases are a match to TRBD1. J was trimmed by 6 bases and V by 2 bases; bases with no gene match: 11. The CDR3 has 15 residues. In germline, CDR1 is SQVTM, CDR2 ANQGSEA. The CDR3 coding sequence is TGCAGCGTTGAATTAACCCCCGGACAGGGCCCTGAAGCTTTCTTT. This codes for CSVELTPGQGPEAFF.

This clonotype occurred many times. The chain combines TRBV7-9 with TRBJ2-5, with D possibly being TRBD2 (6 bases). Germline CDR1 is SEHNR and CDR2 is FQNEAQ (reference sequence). The CDR3 spans 14 residues. V was cut by 8 bases and J by 4 bases, with 17 bases left in between. The DNA for the CDR3 is TGTGCCAGCGGAATAGCGGATGGGCGAGAGACCCAGTACTTC. Translating it yields CASGIADGRETQYF.

This clonotype has more than one count but fewer than ten. A much larger clonotype is one base distant, so this may be a read error. This chain uses TRBV6-6 with TRBJ2-1, with D tentatively TRBD2 (6 bases). Germline CDR1 MNHNY, CDR2 SVGAGI (reference sequence). This CDR3 spans 13 amino acids. The CDR3 is CASGYSNAGEQFF. CDR3 coding DNA: TGTGCCAGCGGTTACTCGAACGCGGGGGAGCAGTTCTTC.

Comment on this clonotype: A much larger clone sits a single nucleotide away, making a read error possible. For the CDR3, the DNA is TGTGCCAGCAGTGAATTGTTGTCCGTTAGCCATCAGTATTTT. Its translation is CASSELLSVSHQYF. The chain combines TRBV25-1 with TRBJ2-3; D is ambiguous. The CDR3 has 14 amino acids. Germline CDR1 and CDR2: MGHDK and SYGVNS. Trimming removed 1 base at V and 12 bases at J, with 17 bases between.

This clonotype has a count of ten or more. V usage is TRBV2 and J usage is TRBJ2-3; D gene uncertain. Trimming left V 1 base short and J 3 bases short, with 17 bases between. There are 17 residues in the CDR3. In germline, CDR1 is SNHLY, CDR2 FYNNEI. This chain's CDR3 is CASSEEFGVDWTDTQYF. The CDR3 nucleotides are TGTGCCAGCAGTGAAGAGTTTGGAGTAGATTGGACAGATACGCAGTATTTT. Full variable domain (missing parts from reference TRBV2 and TRBJ2-3): EPEVTQTPSHQVTQMGQEVILRCVPISNHLYFYWYRQILGQKVEFLVSFYNNEISEKSEIFDDQFSVERPDGSNFTLKIRSTKLEDSAMYFCASSEEFGVDWTDTQYFGPGTRLTVL.

This clonotype was found many times. The chain has TRBV6-5 and TRBJ2-7; either TRBD1 or TRBD2 may supply D (5 bases each). This CDR3 has 14 residues. CDR1 is MNHEY, CDR2 SVGAGI, per germline. Trimming removed 2 bases at V and 4 bases at J, with 12 bases between. This CDR3 reads CASSYVQGAYEQYF. The DNA of the CDR3 is TGTGCCAGCAGTTACGTTCAGGGAGCTTACGAGCAGTACTTC.

This clonotype was detected ten times or more. The rearrangement links TRBV2 to TRBJ1-4; D call uncertain. Deletions cut 3 bases from V and 7 bases from J, with 9 bases between. This CDR3 has 13 amino acids. CDR1 and CDR2 (germline): SNHLY, FYNNEI. The CDR3 coding sequence is TGTGCCAGCAGTGACTGGGCAGCTGAAAAACTGTTTTTT. Its protein is CASSDWAAEKLFF. The full variable domain, completed using reference TRBV2 and TRBJ1-4, is EPEVTQTPSHQVTQMGQEVILRCVPISNHLYFYWYRQILGQKVEFLVSFYNNEISEKSEIFDDQFSVERPDGSNFTLKIRSTKLEDSAMYFCASSDWAAEKLFFGSGTQLSVL.

The sample holds many counts of this clonotype. The chain combines TRBV7-8 with TRBJ2-7; D not resolved. The germline V gene has CDR1 SGHVS and CDR2 FQNEAQ. Trimming pared 2 bases from V and 4 bases from J, leaving 18 bases between. This CDR3 comprises 16 residues. The CDR3 region is CASSLSVRREMYEQYF. CDR3 coding DNA: TGTGCCAGCAGCTTAAGTGTACGCCGCGAGATGTACGAGCAGTACTTC.

This clonotype was found many times. The chain has TRBV4-1 and TRBJ1-5; D is ambiguous. The length of the CDR3 is 15 residues. Germline assignment: CDR1 MGHRA and CDR2 YSYEKL. V lost 1 base and J lost 0, with 7 bases in between. The CDR3 protein is CASSQVFGSNQPQHF. CDR3 DNA sequence: TGCGCCAGCAGCCAAGTATTTGGTAGCAATCAGCCCCAGCATTTT.

This clonotype came up many times. The chain employs TRBV6-2 or TRBV6-3 and TRBJ2-1, with a tentative D call TRBD2 (6 bases). V dropped 7 bases and J dropped 1 base, with 14 bases sitting between them. Germline V gene sequence: CDR1 MNHEY, CDR2 SVGEGT. CDR3 length equals 15 residues. CDR3 loop: CASINGGGSYNEQFF. DNA for the CDR3: TGTGCCAGCATCAACGGGGGAGGATCCTACAATGAGCAGTTCTTC.

This clonotype was observed a handful of times. V usage is TRBV5-6 and J usage is TRBJ2-1; no firm D call. The ends were cut back, 1 base at V and 10 bases at J, with 12 bases in the middle. CDR1 is SGHDT and CDR2 is YYEEEE in the germline V gene. CDR3 size: 13 residues. CDR3 coding DNA: TGTGCCAGCAGCTTGCCTCGCTCCTACGAGCAGTTCTTC. Its translation: CASSLPRSYEQFF.

The chain carries TRBV29-1 and TRBJ2-7; D is uncertain. V was pared by 2 bases and J by 1 base, with 9 bases between. The CDR3 covers 13 residues. CDR1 and CDR2 from the germline V gene are SQVTM and ANQGSEA. CDR3 residues: CSVEWPDSYEQYF. CDR3 DNA sequence: TGCAGCGTTGAATGGCCAGATTCCTACGAGCAGTACTTC.

This clonotype was recorded many times. CDR3 in amino acids: CAWRNRGLSYEQYF. CDR3 bases: TGTGCCTGGAGAAACAGGGGGCTCTCCTACGAGCAGTACTTC. The chain combines TRBV30 with TRBJ2-7, with TRBD1 identical over 9 bases. This CDR3 has 14 amino acids. Germline trimming cut 3 bases from V and 0 bases from J; bases unmatched to any gene: 3. Germline lookup yields CDR1 GTSNPN and CDR2 SVGIG (reference sequence).

The V call is TRBV10-3, the J call TRBJ2-7; D might be TRBD1 (6 bases). Germline V gene data show CDR1 as ENHRY and CDR2 as SYGVKD. V lost 5 bases and J 6 bases, leaving 20 bases between the germline ends. CDR3 length: 15 residues. Written as DNA, the CDR3 is TGTGCCATCAGTCCCAGGGGTGGTTATACCTCCGAGCAGTACTTC. Translating gives CAISPRGGYTSEQYF.

This clonotype was observed at least ten times. This chain joins TRBV9 and TRBJ2-3; 12 nucleotides match TRBD2. The CDR3 length is 17 residues. Germline lookup yields CDR1 SGDLS and CDR2 YYNGEE. V trimming: 2 bases; J trimming: 2 bases; junction bases outside the gene matches: 6. The CDR3 sequence is CASSVSTSGSTTDTQYF. CDR3 in DNA: TGTGCCAGCAGCGTTTCGACTAGCGGGAGTACCACAGATACGCAGTATTTT.

In this sample, this clonotype turned up many times. V and J are TRBV19 and TRBJ2-2, with D perhaps matching TRBD1 or TRBD2 (5 bases each). V was shortened by 4 bases and J by 4 bases, with 19 bases between the two germline ends. Germline V CDR1 and CDR2: LNHDA, SQIVND (reference sequence). CDR3 length: 17 residues. The CDR3 nucleotides read TGTGCCAGTAGTACCTGGACGTGGGGACCTCGCACCGGGGAGCTGTTTTTT. Amino acid sequence: CASSTWTWGPRTGELFF.

This clonotype occurred a few times. This rearrangement joins TRBV27 to TRBJ2-3; 9 bases are shared with TRBD1. The germline V gene has CDR1 MNHEY and CDR2 SMNVEV (reference sequence). The trim removed 6 bases at V and 3 bases at J, leaving 7 bases unmatched. The CDR3 is 15 residues long. The CDR3 region has the DNA TGTGCCAGCAGCTCCCGACAGGGGGGGACAGATACGCAGTATTTT. This encodes CASSSRQGGTDTQYF.

This clonotype has at least ten counts. The V call is TRBV28, the J call TRBJ2-1, with 8 bases fitting TRBD2. The CDR3 has 19 amino acids. Germline assignment: CDR1 MDHEN and CDR2 SYDVKM. After removal of 6 bases from V and 2 bases from J, the junction contained 18 bases not matched to a gene. CDR3 bases: TGTGCCAGCAGCACCGAAGCTATAATAGCGGGGATCCCCTACAATGAGCAGTTCTTC. Amino acid sequence: CASSTEAIIAGIPYNEQFF.

This clonotype was seen at least ten times. This chain connects TRBV19 to TRBJ1-1, with 12 bases identical to TRBD1. The ends lost 5 bases at V and 1 base at J; junction bases unmatched: 20. CDR1 LNHDA and CDR2 SQIVND come from the germline V gene (reference sequence). The CDR3 runs 21 residues. CDR3 sequence: CASSLRDRGRIFPEGNTEAFF. CDR3 DNA: TGTGCCAGTAGTCTCCGGGACAGGGGGCGTATTTTTCCGGAAGGGAACACTGAAGCTTTCTTT. The full variable domain, completed using reference TRBV19 and TRBJ1-1, is DGGITQSPKYLFRKEGQNVTLSCEQNLNHDAMYWYRQDPGQGLRLIYYSQIVNDFQKGDIAEGYSVSREKKESFPLTVTSAQKNPTAFYLCASSLRDRGRIFPEGNTEAFFGQGTRLTVV.

CDR3 DNA: TGTGCCAGCAGTGATCAAGTACAGGGCCGGAATGGCTACACCTTC. This codes for CASSDQVQGRNGYTF. The V and J genes are TRBV25-1 and TRBJ1-2, with a tentative D call TRBD1 (6 bases). The V end was cut by 3 bases, the J end by 6 bases, with 17 bases between. Germline loops: CDR1 MGHDK, CDR2 SYGVNS. The CDR3 sequence is 15 residues long.

This clonotype has at least ten counts. This chain links TRBV6-2 or TRBV6-3 with TRBJ2-7; 9 bases agree with TRBD2. Germline V gene data show CDR1 as MNHEY and CDR2 as SVGEGT. The CDR3 consists of 15 residues. Germline trimming cut 2 bases from V and 1 base from J; bases unmatched to any gene: 3. In nucleotides, the CDR3 is TGTGCCAGCAGTTACCCTAGCGGGAATTCCTACGAGCAGTACTTC. Its protein product is CASSYPSGNSYEQYF.